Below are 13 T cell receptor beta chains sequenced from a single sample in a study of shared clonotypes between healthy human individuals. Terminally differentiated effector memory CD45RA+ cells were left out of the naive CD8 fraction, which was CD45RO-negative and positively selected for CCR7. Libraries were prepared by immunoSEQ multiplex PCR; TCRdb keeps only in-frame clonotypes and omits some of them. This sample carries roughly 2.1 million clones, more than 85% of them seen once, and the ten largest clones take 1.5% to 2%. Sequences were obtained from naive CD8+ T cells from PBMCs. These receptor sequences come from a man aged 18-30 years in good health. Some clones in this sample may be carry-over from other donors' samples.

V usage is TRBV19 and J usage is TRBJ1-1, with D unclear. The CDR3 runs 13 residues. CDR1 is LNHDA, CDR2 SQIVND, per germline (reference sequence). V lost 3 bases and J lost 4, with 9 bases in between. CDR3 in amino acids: CASSMVLTTEAFF. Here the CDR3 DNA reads TGTGCCAGTAGTATGGTTCTGACCACTGAAGCTTTCTTT.

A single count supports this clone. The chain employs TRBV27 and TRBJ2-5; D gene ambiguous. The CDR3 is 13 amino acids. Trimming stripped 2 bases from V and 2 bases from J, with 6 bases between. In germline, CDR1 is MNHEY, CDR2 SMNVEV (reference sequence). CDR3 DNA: TGTGCCAGCAGTTTAAACAGACAAGAGACCCAGTACTTC. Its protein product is CASSLNRQETQYF.

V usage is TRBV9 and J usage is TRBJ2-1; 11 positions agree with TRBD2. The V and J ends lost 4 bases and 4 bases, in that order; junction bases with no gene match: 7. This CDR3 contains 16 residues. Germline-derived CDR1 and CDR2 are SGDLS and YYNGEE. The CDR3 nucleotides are TGTGCCAGCAGCCACGACTCTAGCGGGAGGTACAATGAGCAGTTCTTC. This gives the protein CASSHDSSGRYNEQFF.

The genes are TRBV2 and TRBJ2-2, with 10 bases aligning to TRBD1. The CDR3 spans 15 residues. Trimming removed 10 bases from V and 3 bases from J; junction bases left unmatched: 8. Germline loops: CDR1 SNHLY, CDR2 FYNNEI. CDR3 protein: CAKSPGQGYTGELFF. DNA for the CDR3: TGTGCCAAATCACCGGGACAGGGGTACACCGGGGAGCTGTTTTTT.

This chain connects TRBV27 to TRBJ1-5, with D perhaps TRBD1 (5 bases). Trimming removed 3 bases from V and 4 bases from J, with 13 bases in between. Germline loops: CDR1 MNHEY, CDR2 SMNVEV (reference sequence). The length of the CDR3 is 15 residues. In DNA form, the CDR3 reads TGTGCCAGCAGTTTTGGATCCCGGGGGAATCAGCCCCAGCATTTT. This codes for CASSFGSRGNQPQHF.

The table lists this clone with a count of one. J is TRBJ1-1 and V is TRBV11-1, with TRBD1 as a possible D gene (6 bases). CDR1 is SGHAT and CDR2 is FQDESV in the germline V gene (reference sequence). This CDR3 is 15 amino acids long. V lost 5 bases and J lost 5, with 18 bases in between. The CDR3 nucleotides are TGTGCCAGCAGCCCCTGGGGGGGCGCAGGAACTGAAGCTTTCTTT. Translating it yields CASSPWGGAGTEAFF.

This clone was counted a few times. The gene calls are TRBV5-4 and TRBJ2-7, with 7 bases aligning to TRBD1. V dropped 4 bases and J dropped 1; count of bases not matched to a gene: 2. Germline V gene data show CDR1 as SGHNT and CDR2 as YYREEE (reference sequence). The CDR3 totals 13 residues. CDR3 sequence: CASSGGQSYEQYF. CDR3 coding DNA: TGTGCCAGCAGCGGGGGACAGTCCTACGAGCAGTACTTC.

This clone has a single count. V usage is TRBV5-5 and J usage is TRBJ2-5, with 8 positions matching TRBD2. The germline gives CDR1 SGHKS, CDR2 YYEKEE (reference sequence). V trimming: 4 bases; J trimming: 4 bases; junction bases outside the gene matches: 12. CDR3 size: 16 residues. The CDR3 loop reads CASSRSFGRVRETQYF. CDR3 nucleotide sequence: TGTGCCAGCAGCCGGTCGTTCGGGAGGGTGCGAGAGACCCAGTACTTC.

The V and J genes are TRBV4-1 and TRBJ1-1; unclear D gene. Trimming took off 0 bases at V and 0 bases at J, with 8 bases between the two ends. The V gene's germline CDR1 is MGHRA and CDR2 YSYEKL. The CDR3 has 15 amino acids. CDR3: CASSQERGMNTEAFF. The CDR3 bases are TGCGCCAGCAGCCAAGAGCGGGGAATGAACACTGAAGCTTTCTTT.

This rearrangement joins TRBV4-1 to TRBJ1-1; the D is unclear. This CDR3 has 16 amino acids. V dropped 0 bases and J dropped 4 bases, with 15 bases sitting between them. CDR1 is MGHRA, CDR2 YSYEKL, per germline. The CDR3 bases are TGCGCCAGCAGCCAAGATAGGACGACCTGGGGCACTGAAGCTTTCTTT. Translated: CASSQDRTTWGTEAFF.

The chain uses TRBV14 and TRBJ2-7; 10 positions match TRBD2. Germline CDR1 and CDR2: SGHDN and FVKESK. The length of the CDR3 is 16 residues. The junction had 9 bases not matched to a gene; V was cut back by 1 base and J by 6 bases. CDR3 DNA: TGTGCCAGCAGCCAAGGGGTTAGCGGGAGGTGGATCGAGCAGTACTTC. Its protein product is CASSQGVSGRWIEQYF.

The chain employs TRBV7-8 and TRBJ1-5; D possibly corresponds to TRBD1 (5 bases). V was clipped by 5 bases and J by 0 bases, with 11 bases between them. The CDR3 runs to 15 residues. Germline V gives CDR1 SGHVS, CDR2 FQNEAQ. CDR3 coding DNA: TGTGCCAGCAGCCCGCACCAGGGTAGCAATCAGCCCCAGCATTTT. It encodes CASSPHQGSNQPQHF.

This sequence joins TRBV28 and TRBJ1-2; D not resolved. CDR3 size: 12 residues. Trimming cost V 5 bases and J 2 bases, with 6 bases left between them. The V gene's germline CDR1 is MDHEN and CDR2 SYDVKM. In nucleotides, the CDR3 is TGTGCCAGCAGTAAGGTCAACTATGGCTACACCTTC. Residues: CASSKVNYGYTF.